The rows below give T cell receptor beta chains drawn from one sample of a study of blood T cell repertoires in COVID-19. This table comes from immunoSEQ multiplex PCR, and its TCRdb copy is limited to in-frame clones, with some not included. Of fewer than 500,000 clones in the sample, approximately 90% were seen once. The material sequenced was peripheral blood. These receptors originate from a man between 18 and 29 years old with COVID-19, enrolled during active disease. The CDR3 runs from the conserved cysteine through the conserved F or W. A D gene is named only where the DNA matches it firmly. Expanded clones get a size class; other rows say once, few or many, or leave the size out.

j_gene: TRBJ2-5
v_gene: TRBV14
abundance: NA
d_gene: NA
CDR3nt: TGTGCCAGCAGCCAAGACGGAGAGACCCAGTACTTC
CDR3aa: CASSQDGETQYF

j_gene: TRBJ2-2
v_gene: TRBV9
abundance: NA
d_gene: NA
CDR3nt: TGTGCCAGCAGCGTAGCGACAGGTGCTACCGGGGAGCTGTTTTTT
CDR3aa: CASSVATGATGELFF

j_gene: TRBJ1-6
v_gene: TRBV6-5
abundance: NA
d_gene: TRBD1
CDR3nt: TGTGCCAGCAGAGGCTACAGGGGAGGTAATTCACCCCTCCACTTT
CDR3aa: CASRGYRGGNSPLHF

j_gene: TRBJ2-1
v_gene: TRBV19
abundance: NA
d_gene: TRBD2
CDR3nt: TGTGCCAGTAAAGGACTAGCGGGAGTTGGTTACAATGAGCAGTTCTTC
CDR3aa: CASKGLAGVGYNEQFF

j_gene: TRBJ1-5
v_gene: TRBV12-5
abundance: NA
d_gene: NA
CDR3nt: TGTGCTAGTGGTTTGGTGGTGGGAACAGGGTTAAGCAATCAGCCCCAGCATTTT
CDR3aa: CASGLVVGTGLSNQPQHF

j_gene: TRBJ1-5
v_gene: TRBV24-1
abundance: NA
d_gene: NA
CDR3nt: TGTGCCACCGGGGCAGCTTATAGCAATCAGCCCCAGCATTTT
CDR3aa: CATGAAYSNQPQHF

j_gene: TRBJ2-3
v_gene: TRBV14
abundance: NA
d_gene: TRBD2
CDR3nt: TGTGCCAGCAGCCAAGGGCTAGCGGATTACACAGATACGCAGTATTTT
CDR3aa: CASSQGLADYTDTQYF

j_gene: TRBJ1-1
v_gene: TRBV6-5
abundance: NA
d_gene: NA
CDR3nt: TGTGCCAGCATACAGGGTGCAACTGAAGCTTTCTTT
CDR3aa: CASIQGATEAFF

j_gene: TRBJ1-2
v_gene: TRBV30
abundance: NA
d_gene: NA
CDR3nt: TGTGCCTGGAGTACGGGTGGTGTCTATGGCTACACCTTC
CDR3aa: CAWSTGGVYGYTF

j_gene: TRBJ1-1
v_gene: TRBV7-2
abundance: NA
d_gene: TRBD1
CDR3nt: TGTGCCAGCAGCTTCCACAGGGGCCTGAACACTGAAGCTTTCTTT
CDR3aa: CASSFHRGLNTEAFF

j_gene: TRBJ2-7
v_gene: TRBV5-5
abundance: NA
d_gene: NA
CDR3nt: TGTGCCAGCAGCGCCCACACTAGGGACGAGCAGTACTTC
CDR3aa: CASSAHTRDEQYF

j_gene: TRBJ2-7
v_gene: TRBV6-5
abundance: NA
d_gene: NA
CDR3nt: TGTGCCAGCAGTCGAAAGGGACAAGATTACGAGCAGTACTTC
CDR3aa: CASSRKGQDYEQYF

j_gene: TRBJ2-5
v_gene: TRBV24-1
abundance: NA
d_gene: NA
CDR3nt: TGTGCCACCAGTGAGGCCCGCGAGACCCAGTACTTC
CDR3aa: CATSEARETQYF

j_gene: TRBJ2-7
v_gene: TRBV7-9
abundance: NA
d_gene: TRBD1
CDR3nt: TGTGCCAGCAGGCTGGGGACAGGGGGCTCCTACGAGCAGTACTTC
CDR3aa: CASRLGTGGSYEQYF

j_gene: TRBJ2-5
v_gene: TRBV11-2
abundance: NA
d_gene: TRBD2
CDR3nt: TGTGCCAGCAGCTTAGTTGCGGGGGGGGAGACCCAGTACTTC
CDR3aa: CASSLVAGGETQYF

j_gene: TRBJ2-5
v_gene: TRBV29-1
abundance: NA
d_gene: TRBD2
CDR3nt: TGCAGCGCCGAAGGACTAGCGGGGGGGGCGGAGACCCAGTACTTC
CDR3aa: CSAEGLAGGAETQYF

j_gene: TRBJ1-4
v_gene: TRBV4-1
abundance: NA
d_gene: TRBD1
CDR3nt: TGCGCCAGCCGACGACAGGGGCCGAATGAAAAACTGTTTTTT
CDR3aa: CASRRQGPNEKLFF

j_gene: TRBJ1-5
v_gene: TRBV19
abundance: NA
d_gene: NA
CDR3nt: TGTGCCAGTAGTATAGTGGCAGGTTATAGCAATCAGCCCCAGCATTTT
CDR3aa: CASSIVAGYSNQPQHF

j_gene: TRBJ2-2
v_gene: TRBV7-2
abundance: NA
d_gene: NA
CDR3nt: TGTGCCAGCCCCTCCCTCAAGGGGCAGGTATTTGGGGAGCTGTTTTTT
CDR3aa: CASPSLKGQVFGELFF

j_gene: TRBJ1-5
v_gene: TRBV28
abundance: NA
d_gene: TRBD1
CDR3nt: TGTGCCAGCAGGGACAGGGGGAATTATCAGCCCCAGCATTTT
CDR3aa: CASRDRGNYQPQHF

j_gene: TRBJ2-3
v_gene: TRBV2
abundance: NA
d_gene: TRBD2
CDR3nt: TGTGCCGTTCCCCCCCTAGCGGGGGGGAATACGCAGTATTTT
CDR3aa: CAVPPLAGGNTQYF

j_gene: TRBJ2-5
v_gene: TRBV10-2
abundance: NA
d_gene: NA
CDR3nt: TGCGCCAGCAGCAGCCCTGGGGGAGGAGAGACCCAGTACTTC
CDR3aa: CASSSPGGGETQYF

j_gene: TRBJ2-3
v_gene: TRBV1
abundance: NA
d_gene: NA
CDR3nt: TGCACCAGCAGCCCAGTAGGACTAGCGGGGGGAGGAGATACGCAGTATTTT
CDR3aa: CTSSPVGLAGGGDTQYF

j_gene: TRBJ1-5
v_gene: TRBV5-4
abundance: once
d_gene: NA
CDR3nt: TGTGCCAGCAGCCCGACTAGACCGTGGCGCAATCAGCCCCAGCATTTT
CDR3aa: CASSPTRPWRNQPQHF

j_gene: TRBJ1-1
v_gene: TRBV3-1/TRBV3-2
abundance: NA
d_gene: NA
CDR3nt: TGTGCCACCAGGACAGTCGGGGGGAGCACTGAAGCTTTCTTT
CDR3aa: CATRTVGGSTEAFF

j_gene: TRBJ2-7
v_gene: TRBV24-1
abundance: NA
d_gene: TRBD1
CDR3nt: TGTGCCATCCACCAGGGGGCGGGCTACGAGCAGTACTTC
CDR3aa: CAIHQGAGYEQYF

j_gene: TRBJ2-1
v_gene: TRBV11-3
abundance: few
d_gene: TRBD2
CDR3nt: TGTGCCAGCAGCTCGGGACTAGCGGGAAGAGAGCAGTTCTTC
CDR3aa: CASSSGLAGREQFF

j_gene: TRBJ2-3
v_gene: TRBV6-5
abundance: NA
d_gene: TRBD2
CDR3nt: TGTGCCAGCAGTTCTACTAGCGGGATCCCAGATACGCAGTATTTT
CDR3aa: CASSSTSGIPDTQYF

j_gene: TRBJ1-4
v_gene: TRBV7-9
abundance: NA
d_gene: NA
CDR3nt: TGTGCCAGCAGCTTTGGCCCGATGAATGAAAAACTGTTTTTT
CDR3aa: CASSFGPMNEKLFF

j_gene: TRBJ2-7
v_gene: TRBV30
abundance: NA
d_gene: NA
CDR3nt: TGTGCCTGGAGTGTACAGAGCCCCTACGAGCAGTACTTC
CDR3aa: CAWSVQSPYEQYF

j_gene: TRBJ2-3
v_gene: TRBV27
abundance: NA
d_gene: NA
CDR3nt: TGTGCCAGCAGTTCGATAGACAACACAGATACGCAGTATTTT
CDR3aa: CASSSIDNTDTQYF

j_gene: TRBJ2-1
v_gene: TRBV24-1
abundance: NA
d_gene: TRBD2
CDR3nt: TGTGCCACCGGAGGAGCGGGAGGTTACAATGAGCAGTTCTTC
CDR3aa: CATGGAGGYNEQFF

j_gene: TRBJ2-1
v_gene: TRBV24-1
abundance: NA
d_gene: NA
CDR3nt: TGTGCCACCAGTATACAGGGTTGGAATGAGCAGTTCTTC
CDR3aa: CATSIQGWNEQFF